This TCR beta chain was recovered during a study of blood T cell repertoires in COVID-19. Background on the study: Sites in the United States, Italy and Spain provided acute and convalescent COVID-19 samples.

Repertoires were generated with immunoSEQ multiplex PCR, while TCRdb's copy carries only in-frame clones and drops some. The sample contains 150,000 to 200,000 clones, approximately 79% of which appear only once. Losses at the gene ends were 10 bases for V and 2 bases for J; bases not matched to a gene: 8. The germline gives CDR1 MDHEN, CDR2 SYDVKM. The CDR3 totals 15 residues. Sequenced input: peripheral blood. This clonotype originated in a woman older than 75 with acute or convalescent COVID-19. This chain joins TRBV28 and TRBJ2-1, with TRBD1 identical over 10 bases. CDR3 DNA sequence: TGTGCCACCATCCCCGGGACAGGGGCCTACAATGAGCAGTTCTTC. As protein: CATIPGTGAYNEQFF.